This record concerns one T cell receptor beta chain sequence. This sample is part of a study of blood T cell repertoires in COVID-19. The V gene lost 4 bases and the J gene lost 3 bases, with 14 bases spanning the gap. The CDR3 extends over 14 amino acids. CDR1 SGHRS and CDR2 YFSETQ come from the germline V gene. TCRdb's copy holds only in-frame clones and misses some; the assay was immunoSEQ multiplex PCR. This table holds roughly 200,000 clones, 85% to 90% found once. V usage is TRBV5-1 and J usage is TRBJ2-7, with a weak D call TRBD2 (5 bases). Input material: peripheral blood. This sequence originates from a woman aged 25 to 39 with active or convalescent COVID-19. The CDR3 DNA reads as TGCGCCAGCAGCATAGGAGGCAGGAGCTACGAGCAGTACTTC. Protein product: CASSIGGRSYEQYF.